These T cell receptor beta chains were read from a single sample in a study of T cells after yellow fever vaccination. TCRdb used MiXCR to reprocess the 5' RACE reads, holding one entry per CDR3 protein. The sample consists of fewer than 350,000 distinct CDR3 sequences, 8.5% to 10% of them appearing once. Sample: PBMCs, taken on the day of the first yellow fever vaccination. The receptor source for this set is a man between 18 and 35 years old who received the YFV17D yellow fever vaccine. Each CDR3 is given with its conserved first and last residue. D genes are given only for firm matches. Only part of the rows carry a size: once, few, many, or a class if the clone is expanded.

size	J	D	V	CDR3	DNA
-	TRBJ2-7	-	TRBV11-2	CASRPVAGPAVSSSYEQYF	TGTGCCAGCAGGCCAGTGGCAGGACCAGCGGTCTCCAGCTCCTACGAGCAGTACTTC
-	TRBJ1-1	TRBD1	TRBV6-1	CAAWPGGQEFTEAFF	TGTGCCGCATGGCCTGGGGGACAGGAGTTCACTGAAGCTTTCTTT
many	TRBJ2-3	-	TRBV5-1	CASSLMGFSTDTQYF	TGCGCCAGCAGCTTGATGGGGTTTAGCACAGATACGCAGTATTTT
many	TRBJ2-7	-	TRBV7-9	CASSPGVDEQYF	TGTGCCAGCAGCCCTGGGGTGGACGAGCAGTACTTC
-	TRBJ1-2	-	TRBV29-1	CSATGGSSIDF	TGCAGCGCTACCGGGGGGTCTTCTATCGACTTC
-	TRBJ2-2	TRBD1	TRBV12-3/TRBV12-4	CASRKTGPTGELFF	TGTGCCAGCCGAAAGACAGGGCCCACCGGGGAGCTGTTTTTT
few	TRBJ2-2	-	TRBV24-1	CATSGITGELFF	TGTGCCACCAGCGGGATCACCGGGGAGCTGTTTTTT
few	TRBJ2-4	-	TRBV6-5	CATSSPIFQAKNIQYF	TGTGCCACCAGTTCGCCTATATTTCAAGCCAAAAACATTCAGTACTTC
many	TRBJ2-3	TRBD2	TRBV5-1	CASSLAMAGGTDTQYF	TGCGCCAGCAGCTTGGCCATGGCGGGGGGCACAGATACGCAGTATTTT
few	TRBJ1-6	-	TRBV20-1	CSASLRDGYSPLHF	TGCAGTGCTAGCCTTAGGGACGGATATTCACCCCTCCACTTT
-	TRBJ2-3	-	TRBV20-1	CSARPPGTDTQYF	TGCAGTGCTAGACCCCCCGGTACAGATACGCAGTATTTT
-	TRBJ2-5	-	TRBV5-1	CASSLARFGQQETQYF	TGCGCCAGCAGCTTGGCCAGATTTGGACAGCAAGAGACCCAGTACTTC
many	TRBJ1-5	TRBD1	TRBV7-9	CASSQTGGNQPQHF	TGTGCCAGCAGCCAGACAGGGGGGAATCAGCCCCAGCATTTT
-	TRBJ2-2	TRBD2	TRBV4-1	CASSQGPPKTSGGPGELFF	TGCGCCAGCAGCCAAGGGCCCCCCAAGACTAGCGGGGGGCCCGGGGAGCTGTTTTTT
-	TRBJ2-3	TRBD2	TRBV10-3	CAISGPSGGQLDTQYF	TGTGCCATCAGTGGCCCTAGCGGGGGGCAATTGGATACGCAGTATTTT
few	TRBJ2-7	TRBD2	TRBV4-3	CASSQVEAGGTKQYF	TGCGCCAGCAGCCAAGTCGAGGCGGGGGGTACGAAGCAGTACTTC
-	TRBJ1-4	-	TRBV7-8	CASSLAGGAGEKLFF	TGTGCCAGCAGCTTAGCGGGGGGAGCCGGGGAAAAACTGTTTTTT
few	TRBJ1-2	-	TRBV7-6	CASSLAYRPGRGGYTF	TGTGCCAGCAGCTTAGCATACAGGCCTGGAAGGGGAGGCTACACCTTC
few	TRBJ1-1	-	TRBV18	CASSPVNGNTEAFF	TGTGCCAGCTCACCTGTGAATGGGAACACTGAAGCTTTCTTT
-	TRBJ1-1	-	TRBV20-1	CSARRQGRVTEAFF	TGCAGTGCTAGACGTCAGGGTCGTGTCACTGAAGCTTTCTTT
many	TRBJ2-5	-	TRBV20-1	CSVLPSETQYF	TGCAGTGTACTTCCATCGGAGACCCAGTACTTC
-	TRBJ1-6	TRBD1	TRBV7-2	CASSRQGRGGSPLHF	TGTGCCAGCAGTAGACAGGGCAGGGGTGGATCACCCCTCCACTTT
-	TRBJ1-5	-	TRBV12-3/TRBV12-4	CASRGQGFPNQPQHF	TGTGCCAGCAGGGGCCAGGGATTCCCCAATCAGCCCCAGCATTTT
once	TRBJ1-1	-	TRBV18	CASSPPPDTEAFF	TGTGCCAGCTCACCCCCGCCGGATACTGAAGCTTTCTTT
-	TRBJ2-2	-	TRBV12-3/TRBV12-4	CASSLRHGGELFF	TGTGCCAGCAGTCTCCGACACGGGGGGGAGCTGTTTTTT
few	TRBJ1-2	-	TRBV30	CAWSSWGAHLWAGYTF	TGTGCCTGGAGCTCGTGGGGGGCGCATCTATGGGCTGGCTACACCTTC
-	TRBJ2-5	-	TRBV2	CASSEQDETQYF	TGTGCCAGCAGTGAGCAAGACGAGACCCAGTACTTC
few	TRBJ2-3	-	TRBV4-1	CASSQSLVSDTQYF	TGCGCCAGCAGCCAGTCACTAGTCTCAGATACGCAGTATTTT
few	TRBJ1-1	-	TRBV4-2	CASRGGAGKASNLFTEAFF	TGTGCCAGCAGGGGGGGAGCGGGAAAAGCAAGTAATTTATTCACTGAAGCTTTCTTT
-	TRBJ1-5	TRBD1	TRBV6-2/TRBV6-3	CASKDGATGAEYSNQPQHF	TGTGCCAGCAAGGACGGGGCAACAGGGGCAGAATATAGCAATCAGCCCCAGCATTTT
many	TRBJ2-5	TRBD2	TRBV7-2	CASSYPGQAGGDF	TGTGCCAGCAGCTACCCCGGGCAGGCTGGGGGGGACTTC
few	TRBJ1-2	-	TRBV6-1	CASSEWSQTNYGYTF	TGTGCCAGCAGTGAGTGGTCCCAGACTAACTATGGCTACACCTTC
few	TRBJ2-3	TRBD2	TRBV4-3	CASSRQVSGGRHTQYF	TGCGCCAGCAGCCGGCAGGTCTCGGGGGGACGTCATACGCAGTATTTT